This entry is about one TCR beta chain. This record comes from a study of blood T cell repertoires in COVID-19. Patients in Seattle were enrolled during active infection, then followed longitudinally. The germline CDR1 and CDR2 sequences are SGHTA and FQGNSA. V lost 3 bases to trimming and J lost 4 bases, with 23 bases between them. The CDR3 sequence is 18 residues long. Clones were read by immunoSEQ multiplex PCR, and TCRdb kept only the in-frame ones, dropping some. In the table there are 150,000 to 200,000 clones, roughly 90% of which are singletons. V and J are TRBV7-2 and TRBJ2-3; perhaps TRBD2 as D (5 bases). Sequenced input: peripheral blood. This clonotype was obtained from a woman in her sixties with COVID-19, enrolled during active disease. CDR3 residues: CASSFDEGRIFPADTQYF. The CDR3 nucleotides are TGTGCCAGCAGCTTTGACGAGGGCCGGATCTTCCCCGCAGATACGCAGTATTTT.